The clone carrying this T cell receptor beta chain turned up a few times. Just one base apart from a much larger clone, this may be a read error. The data were taken from a study of T cells in Graves' hyperthyroidism and ophthalmopathy. The length of the CDR3 is 16 residues. Germline CDR1 SGHAT, CDR2 FQNNGV. Amplified TCR beta CDR3 regions derived from RNA transcripts. Primed by the HTBI set, a first-round RT-PCR was run on the TCR CDR3. TCRdb itself ran the multiplex PCR reads through MiXCR, one entry per CDR3 protein. The sample yields 300,000 to 450,000 distinct CDR3 sequences, around 18% seen once.

The chain employs TRBV11-2 and TRBJ2-6, with TRBD2 matching over 7 bases. The clonotype was recovered from a woman aged 40 to 50 with Graves' ophthalmopathy. Input material: blood. CDR3 residues: CASGRDPRGGANALTF. The CDR3 DNA sequence: TGTGCCAGCGGGAGGGATCCGAGAGGTGGGGCCAACGCCCTGACTTTC. Full variable domain (missing parts from reference TRBV11-2 and TRBJ2-6): EAGVAQSPRYKIIEKRQSVAFWCNPISGHATLYWYQQILGQGPKLLIQFQNNGVVDDSQLPKDRFSAERLKGVDSTLKIQPAKLEDSAVYLCASGRDPRGGANALTFGAGSRLTVL.